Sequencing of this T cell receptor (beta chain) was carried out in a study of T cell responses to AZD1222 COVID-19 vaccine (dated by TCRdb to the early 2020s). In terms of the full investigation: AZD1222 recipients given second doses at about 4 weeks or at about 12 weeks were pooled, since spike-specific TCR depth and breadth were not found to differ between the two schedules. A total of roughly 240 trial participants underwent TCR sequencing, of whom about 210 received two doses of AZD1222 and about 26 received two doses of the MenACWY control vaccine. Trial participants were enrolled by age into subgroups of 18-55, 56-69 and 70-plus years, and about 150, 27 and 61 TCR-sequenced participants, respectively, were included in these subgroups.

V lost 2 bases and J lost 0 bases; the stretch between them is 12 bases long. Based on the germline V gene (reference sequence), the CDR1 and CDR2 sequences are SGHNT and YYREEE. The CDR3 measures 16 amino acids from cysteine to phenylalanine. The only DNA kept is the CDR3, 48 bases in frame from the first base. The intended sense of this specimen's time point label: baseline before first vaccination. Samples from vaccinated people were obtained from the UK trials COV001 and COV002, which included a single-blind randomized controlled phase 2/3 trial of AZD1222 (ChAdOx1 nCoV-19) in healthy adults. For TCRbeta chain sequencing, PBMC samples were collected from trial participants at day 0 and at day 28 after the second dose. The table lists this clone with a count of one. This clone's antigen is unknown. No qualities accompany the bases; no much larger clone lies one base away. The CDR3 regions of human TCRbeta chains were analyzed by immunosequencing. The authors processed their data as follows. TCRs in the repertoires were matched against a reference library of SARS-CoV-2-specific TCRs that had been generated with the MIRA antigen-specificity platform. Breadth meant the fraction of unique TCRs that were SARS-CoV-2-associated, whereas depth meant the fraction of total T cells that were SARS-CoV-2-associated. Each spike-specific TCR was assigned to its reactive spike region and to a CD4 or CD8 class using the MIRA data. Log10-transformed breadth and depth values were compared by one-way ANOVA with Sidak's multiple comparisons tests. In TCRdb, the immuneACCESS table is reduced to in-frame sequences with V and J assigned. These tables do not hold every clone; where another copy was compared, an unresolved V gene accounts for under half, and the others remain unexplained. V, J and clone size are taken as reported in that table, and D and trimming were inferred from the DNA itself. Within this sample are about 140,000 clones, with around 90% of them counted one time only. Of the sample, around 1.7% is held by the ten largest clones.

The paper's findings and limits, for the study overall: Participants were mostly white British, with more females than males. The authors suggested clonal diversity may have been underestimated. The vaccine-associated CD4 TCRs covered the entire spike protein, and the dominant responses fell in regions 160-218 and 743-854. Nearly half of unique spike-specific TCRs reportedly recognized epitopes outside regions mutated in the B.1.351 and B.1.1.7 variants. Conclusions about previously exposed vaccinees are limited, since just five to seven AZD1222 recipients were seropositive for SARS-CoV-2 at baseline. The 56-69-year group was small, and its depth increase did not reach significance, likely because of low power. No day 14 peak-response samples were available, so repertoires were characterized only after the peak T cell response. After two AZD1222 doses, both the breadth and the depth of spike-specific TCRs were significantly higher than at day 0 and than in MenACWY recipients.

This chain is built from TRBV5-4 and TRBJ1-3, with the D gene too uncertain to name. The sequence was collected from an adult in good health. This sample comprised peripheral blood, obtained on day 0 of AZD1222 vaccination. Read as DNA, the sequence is TGTGCCAGCAGCTTATTTGGAGCGGACTCTGGAAACACCATATATTTT. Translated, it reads CASSLFGADSGNTIYF.